Below, 14 T cell receptor beta chains from the same sample are listed, as sequenced in a study of monozygotic twins with inflammatory bowel disease. Each CDR3 protein gets one entry in TCRdb, which reprocessed the 5' RACE reads and gives no DNA. This sample contains about 380,000 distinct CDR3 sequences. Sequencing was performed on blood. These receptors all come from a human donor with ulcerative colitis or Crohn's disease, or a healthy co-twin of an affected twin (not recorded which).

This chain links TRBV6-1 with TRBJ2-5; the TRBD1 assignment by TCRdb is unverifiable without DNA. The CDR3 runs to 12 residues. Germline V CDR1 and CDR2: MNHNS, SASEGT. The CDR3 spells CANKDRMETQYF.

This chain connects TRBV18 to TRBJ2-5; checking the TCRdb D call of TRBD2 is not possible without DNA. CDR3 length equals 15 residues. Germline V gives CDR1 KGHSH, CDR2 LQKENI. Here the CDR3 reads CASSSLRAGPETQYF.

CDR3 protein: CASSQDGAGGWYGYTF. The chain links TRBV4-2 to TRBJ1-2; lacking DNA, the TRBD1 call made by TCRdb goes unchecked. The CDR3 sequence is 16 residues long. Per germline, CDR1 LGHNA and CDR2 YNFKEQ.

The chain combines TRBV6-1 with TRBJ2-3; TCRdb reports TRBD1, a call that lacks DNA to check it against. Looked up from germline, CDR1 is MNHNS and CDR2 is SASEGT. The CDR3 has 15 residues. The CDR3 loop reads CASSQGQGYTDTQYF.

V usage is TRBV6-5 and J usage is TRBJ1-2; there is no DNA to check the TCRdb D call of TRBD1. CDR1 is MNHEY and CDR2 is SVGAGI in the germline V gene. The CDR3 length is 13 residues. CDR3 region: CASSPYDSYGYTF.

The V gene is TRBV7-9, the J gene TRBJ1-6. Germline-derived CDR1 and CDR2 are SEHNR and FQNEAQ (reference sequence). CDR3 length: 15 amino acids. CDR3 residues: CASSLSRAANSPLHF.

The chain uses TRBV5-1 and TRBJ2-3; the D call of TRBD2 rests on TCRdb alone, since no DNA is present to check it. Per germline, CDR1 SGHRS and CDR2 YFSETQ. The CDR3 is 16 residues long. The CDR3 spells CASSFTTSGSEDTQYF.

V usage is TRBV2 and J usage is TRBJ2-1; the TCRdb D gene call, TRBD2, has no DNA to confirm it. Germline assignment: CDR1 SNHLY and CDR2 FYNNEI. This CDR3 is 16 amino acids long. CDR3 region: CASRSWTSGGGGEQFF.

The chain is built from TRBV6-1 and TRBJ2-1; TCRdb picks TRBD2, but there is no DNA to check that call. The CDR3 is 17 amino acids. Germline-derived CDR1 and CDR2 are MNHNS and SASEGT. CDR3: CASSEARRTMGLNEQFF.

V and J are TRBV12-3 or TRBV12-4 and TRBJ2-1. The CDR3 totals 16 residues. This CDR3 is CASSRRQLNEFYEQFF.

V is TRBV5-6 and J is TRBJ1-3. The CDR3 loop spans 15 amino acids. Per the germline V gene, CDR1 is SGHDT and CDR2 is YYEEEE. The CDR3 sequence is CASSFQQGSGNTIYF.

The chain links TRBV7-8 to TRBJ1-4. The CDR3 sequence is 16 residues long. Germline V gene lookup returns CDR1 SGHVS and CDR2 FQNEAQ. CDR3 sequence: CASSLRTGATNEKLFF.

V and J are TRBV7-2 and TRBJ1-1. The CDR3 extends over 14 amino acids. From germline, CDR1 is SGHTA and CDR2 FQGNSA. This CDR3 reads CASSLAGINTEAFF.

This sequence joins TRBV12-3 or TRBV12-4 and TRBJ2-5; the D call from TCRdb, TRBD1, cannot be confirmed without DNA. The CDR3 is 13 residues long. CDR3 sequence: CASRTGQQETQYF.